The 26 T cell receptor beta chains presented below share a single source sample, sequenced in a study of cytomegalovirus exposure and HLA in healthy donors. Use of 60 Vbeta and 13 Jbeta primers characterized the PCR. TCRdb keeps only in-frame clones here, not all; method: immunoSEQ multiplex PCR. Here the sample spans about 93,000 clones, around 80% being singletons. Sequenced sample: PBMCs. These receptors were collected from a man aged 25 to 40 in good health and CMV-seronegative.

V is TRBV9 and J is TRBJ2-5; TRBD2 matches at 7 bases. Per the germline V gene, CDR1 is SGDLS and CDR2 is YYNGEE. J was trimmed by 0 bases and V by 4 bases; bases with no gene match: 6. This CDR3 has 15 residues. CDR3 nucleotide sequence: TGTGCCAGCAGCCACGGGGGGTCTTACCAAGAGACCCAGTACTTC. This gives the protein CASSHGGSYQETQYF.

The chain joins TRBV30 to TRBJ2-5; the match to TRBD1 covers 7 bases. Germline V CDR1 and CDR2: GTSNPN, SVGIG (reference sequence). The CDR3 has 13 amino acids. The V and J ends lost 0 bases and 3 bases, in that order; junction bases with no gene match: 1. CDR3 region: CAWSVDREETQYF. The CDR3 DNA is TGTGCCTGGAGTGTAGACAGGGAAGAGACCCAGTACTTC.

This chain links TRBV7-9 with TRBJ2-5; 8 bases align to TRBD2. CDR1 and CDR2 from the germline V gene are SEHNR and FQNEAQ (reference sequence). Germline trimming cut 3 bases from V and 5 bases from J; bases unmatched to any gene: 17. This CDR3 spans 18 amino acids. CDR3 loop: CASSLRKGGAGDEETQYF. In DNA form, the CDR3 reads TGTGCCAGCAGCTTGAGGAAGGGGGGAGCGGGAGATGAGGAGACCCAGTACTTC.

The chain recombines TRBV5-6 with TRBJ2-1, with D hard to call. Germline V lookup: CDR1 SGHDT, CDR2 YYEEEE. The ends were cut back, 1 base at V and 9 bases at J, with 5 bases in the middle. This CDR3 contains 11 residues. The CDR3 is CASSLLTEQFF. The CDR3 DNA sequence: TGTGCCAGCAGCTTGCTAACTGAGCAGTTCTTC.

The chain has TRBV2 and TRBJ1-4; D call uncertain. CDR1 is SNHLY and CDR2 is FYNNEI in the germline V gene. The CDR3 loop spans 16 amino acids. V lost 4 bases and J lost 0, with 12 bases in between. The CDR3 loop reads CASSVGSLATNEKLFF. The CDR3 DNA follows: TGTGCCAGCAGTGTGGGCAGTTTAGCAACTAATGAAAAACTGTTTTTT. The whole variable domain, filled in from reference TRBV2 and TRBJ1-4, reads EPEVTQTPSHQVTQMGQEVILRCVPISNHLYFYWYRQILGQKVEFLVSFYNNEISEKSEIFDDQFSVERPDGSNFTLKIRSTKLEDSAMYFCASSVGSLATNEKLFFGSGTQLSVL.

The chain carries TRBV2 and TRBJ1-4, with no clear D. Germline V lookup: CDR1 SNHLY, CDR2 FYNNEI. Deletions cut 8 bases from V and 3 bases from J, with 10 bases between. This CDR3 has 13 amino acids. CDR3 bases: TGTGCCAGCCGCCGGGGTGCTAATGAAAAACTGTTTTTT. Protein sequence: CASRRGANEKLFF.

V usage is TRBV5-4 and J usage is TRBJ1-1, with D possibly being TRBD1 (5 bases). The V end lost 0 bases, the J end lost 3 bases, and 9 bases lay between the germline ends. This CDR3 contains 14 residues. From germline, CDR1 is SGHNT and CDR2 YYREEE (reference sequence). The DNA for the CDR3 is TGTGCCAGCAGCTTGGCTGTCAGGGACACTGAAGCTTTCTTT. It translates to CASSLAVRDTEAFF.

This clone has just one count. The chain has TRBV2 and TRBJ2-1, with D possibly being TRBD1 (6 bases). V lost 3 bases and J lost 3, with 12 bases in between. There are 15 residues in the CDR3. The germline gives CDR1 SNHLY, CDR2 FYNNEI. CDR3 in amino acids: CASSDRQGNYNEQFF. In DNA form, the CDR3 reads TGTGCCAGCAGTGACCGGCAGGGGAACTACAATGAGCAGTTCTTC.

The genes are TRBV4-3 and TRBJ2-1; 7 bases line up with TRBD1. The CDR3 is made up of 15 amino acids. Unmatched junction bases numbered 5, after V lost 4 bases and J lost 2 bases. The germline V gene encodes CDR1 LGHNA and CDR2 YSLEER. CDR3 coding DNA: TGCGCCAGCAGCCTGAGACAGGGCACCTACAATGAGCAGTTCTTC. Translated: CASSLRQGTYNEQFF.

CDR3 in DNA: TGTGCCAGCAGCTTAGCGGGGGCCCCTAATCAGCCCCAGCATTTT. This encodes CASSLAGAPNQPQHF. The chain combines TRBV7-6 with TRBJ1-5; D perhaps matches TRBD1 (6 bases). In germline, CDR1 is SGHVS, CDR2 FNYEAQ. V was trimmed by 0 bases and J by 4 bases, leaving 10 bases between them. This CDR3 is built from 15 residues.

This rearrangement joins TRBV18 to TRBJ1-5, with D unclear. This CDR3 is 15 amino acids long. Germline CDR1 and CDR2: KGHSH and LQKENI. The V and J ends lost 3 bases and 1 base respectively, with 10 bases between them. CDR3 in DNA: TGTGCCAGCTCACCCCGTCAGGTGAGCAATCAGCCCCAGCATTTT. Translation: CASSPRQVSNQPQHF.

This chain joins TRBV21-1 and TRBJ2-3; the listed D gene, TRBD2, was not tested against the DNA. TRBV21-1 is shown as a pseudogene. The CDR3 loop spans 19 amino acids. CDR3 region: CASSKSLGGLAEPTDTQYF. DNA for the CDR3: TGTGCCAGCAGCAAATCGTTGGGGGGGCTAGCGGAGCCCACAGATACGCAGTATTTT.

The chain employs TRBV5-4 and TRBJ2-7, with TRBD2 identical over 7 bases. The germline V gene encodes CDR1 SGHNT and CDR2 YYREEE (reference sequence). There are 16 residues in the CDR3. Trimming at V came to 0 bases and at J to 1 base, leaving 7 bases not matched to a gene. Here the CDR3 DNA reads TGTGCCAGCAGCTTGGGGGGTTCGGGAGGTTCCTACGAGCAGTACTTC. This translates into CASSLGGSGGSYEQYF.

This rearrangement joins TRBV5-4 to TRBJ2-3; tentatively, D is TRBD2 (5 bases). Germline V gene lookup returns CDR1 SGHNT and CDR2 YYREEE (reference sequence). This CDR3 spans 16 amino acids. Trimming removed 5 bases from V and 5 bases from J, with 21 bases in between. For the CDR3, the DNA is TGTGCCAGCAGTCCCCCGAGGGCTAGAGAGGGAGATACGCAGTATTTT. Its translation: CASSPPRAREGDTQYF.

The CDR3 here is CATSRGGTAKNIQYF. Here the CDR3 DNA reads TGTGCCACCAGCAGGGGGGGGACAGCCAAAAACATTCAGTACTTC. The chain is built from TRBV15 and TRBJ2-4; 7 positions agree with TRBD2. The trim removed 3 bases at V and 0 bases at J, leaving 2 bases unmatched. The CDR3 runs 15 residues. CDR1 and CDR2 from the germline V gene are LNHNV and YYDKDF (reference sequence).

The count of this clone is one. This chain joins TRBV7-2 and TRBJ1-2; D not certain. The germline V and J ends were trimmed by 5 bases and 2 bases, with 12 bases remaining between them. The CDR3 is made up of 14 amino acids. Germline V gives CDR1 SGHTA, CDR2 FQGNSA. This CDR3 reads CASSPLGVNYGYTF. DNA of the CDR3: TGTGCCAGCAGCCCCCTCGGGGTGAACTATGGCTACACCTTC. The full variable domain, with the rest looked up from reference TRBV7-2 and TRBJ1-2, is GAGVSQSPSNKVTEKGKDVELRCDPISGHTALYWYRQSLGQGLEFLIYFQGNSAPDKSGLPSDRFSAERTGGSVSTLTIQRTQQEDSAVYLCASSPLGVNYGYTFGSGTRLTVV.

This rearrangement joins TRBV9 to TRBJ2-1; 8 nucleotides match TRBD2. With V trimmed by 0 bases and J by 1 base, 9 bases remained unmatched. This CDR3 has 18 amino acids. Germline CDR1 and CDR2: SGDLS and YYNGEE. CDR3 nucleotides: TGTGCCAGCAGCGTAGTTAGGGGGGGACTAGGATCCTACAATGAGCAGTTCTTC. It encodes CASSVVRGGLGSYNEQFF. The whole variable domain, filled in from reference TRBV9 and TRBJ2-1, reads DSGVTQTPKHLITATGQRVTLRCSPRSGDLSVYWYQQSLDQGLQFLIQYYNGEERAKGNILERFSAQQFPDLHSELNLSSLELGDSALYFCASSVVRGGLGSYNEQFFGPGTRLTVL.

This clone showed up just once. The chain employs TRBV6-5 and TRBJ1-5; D gene uncertain. The ends were cut back, 6 bases at V and 2 bases at J, with 14 bases in the middle. CDR1 and CDR2 (germline): MNHEY, SVGAGI. The CDR3 has 15 amino acids. DNA for the CDR3: TGTGCCAGCAGACCAAGGGAGTATGGCAATCAGCCCCAGCATTTT. Its protein is CASRPREYGNQPQHF.

V is TRBV14 and J is TRBJ2-2; D is ambiguous. The CDR3 runs 14 residues. CDR1 SGHDN and CDR2 FVKESK come from the germline V gene. The V end lost 3 bases, the J end lost 4 bases, and 9 bases lay between the germline ends. DNA of the CDR3: TGTGCCAGCAGCCAGATGAGAGGCACCGGGGAGCTGTTTTTT. It is translated as CASSQMRGTGELFF.

This chain joins TRBV5-1 and TRBJ2-1; 8 bases line up with TRBD1. V lost 3 bases to trimming and J lost 12 bases; unmatched junction nucleotides: 8. The length of the CDR3 is 13 residues. Germline V gene sequence: CDR1 SGHRS, CDR2 YFSETQ. CDR3 sequence reads: CASSSGQGEGQFF. CDR3 bases: TGCGCCAGCAGCTCAGGACAGGGTGAGGGGCAGTTCTTC.

This rearrangement joins TRBV30 to TRBJ1-1; D is perhaps TRBD1 (6 bases). V dropped 3 bases and J dropped 5 bases, with 13 bases sitting between them. This CDR3 is built from 13 residues. Looked up from germline, CDR1 is GTSNPN and CDR2 is SVGIG (reference sequence). The CDR3 reads CAWRWGQGTEAFF. The CDR3 DNA is TGTGCCTGGAGATGGGGGCAGGGGACTGAAGCTTTCTTT.

This clone appeared once. V gene TRBV25-1 combines with J gene TRBJ2-7; D is undetermined. The ends were cut back, 6 bases at V and 4 bases at J, with 7 bases in the middle. Germline CDR1 reads MGHDK; CDR2 reads SYGVNS. This CDR3 comprises 11 residues. CDR3 in DNA: TGTGCCAGCAGAGAGCATTACGAGCAGTACTTC. Residues: CASREHYEQYF.

This chain connects TRBV6-1 to TRBJ2-2; the D gene is possibly TRBD2 (7 bases). CDR1 is MNHNS and CDR2 is SASEGT in the germline V gene. This CDR3 contains 15 residues. Trimming left V 4 bases short and J 7 bases short, with 16 bases between. The CDR3 loop is CASSVLQGGGGELFF. The CDR3 DNA reads TGTGCCAGCAGTGTGTTACAGGGAGGGGGCGGGGAGCTGTTTTTT.

V usage is TRBV10-3 and J usage is TRBJ1-2; TRBD1 might be the D (5 bases). This CDR3 has 12 amino acids. The germline gives CDR1 ENHRY, CDR2 SYGVKD. Trimming shortened V by 10 bases and J by 2 bases, and 11 bases separated the two germline ends. The CDR3 sequence is CATVGGNYGYTF. The CDR3 DNA is TGTGCCACCGTGGGGGGAAACTATGGCTACACCTTC.

The chain joins TRBV5-4 to TRBJ2-1; the match to TRBD2 covers 10 bases. Trimming at V came to 2 bases and at J to 8 bases, leaving 7 bases not matched to a gene. CDR3 length: 15 amino acids. Germline values: CDR1 SGHNT, CDR2 YYREEE (reference sequence). CDR3 sequence: CASSFGASGGDEQFF. The CDR3 nucleotides are TGTGCCAGCAGCTTCGGGGCTAGCGGGGGCGATGAGCAGTTCTTC. The full variable domain, in which reference TRBV5-4 and TRBJ2-1 provide the parts outside the CDR3, is ETGVTQSPTHLIKTRGQQVTLRCSSQSGHNTVSWYQQALGQGPQFIFQYYREEENGRGNFPPRFSGLQFPNYSSELNVNALELDDSALYLCASSFGASGGDEQFFGPGTRLTVL.

The chain joins TRBV30 to TRBJ1-1; no reliable D call. This CDR3 has 10 residues. The germline V and J ends were trimmed by 3 bases and 7 bases, with 6 bases remaining between them. Looked up from germline, CDR1 is GTSNPN and CDR2 is SVGIG (reference sequence). The CDR3 DNA sequence: TGTGCCTGGAGGACTAATGAAGCTTTCTTT. Translated: CAWRTNEAFF.